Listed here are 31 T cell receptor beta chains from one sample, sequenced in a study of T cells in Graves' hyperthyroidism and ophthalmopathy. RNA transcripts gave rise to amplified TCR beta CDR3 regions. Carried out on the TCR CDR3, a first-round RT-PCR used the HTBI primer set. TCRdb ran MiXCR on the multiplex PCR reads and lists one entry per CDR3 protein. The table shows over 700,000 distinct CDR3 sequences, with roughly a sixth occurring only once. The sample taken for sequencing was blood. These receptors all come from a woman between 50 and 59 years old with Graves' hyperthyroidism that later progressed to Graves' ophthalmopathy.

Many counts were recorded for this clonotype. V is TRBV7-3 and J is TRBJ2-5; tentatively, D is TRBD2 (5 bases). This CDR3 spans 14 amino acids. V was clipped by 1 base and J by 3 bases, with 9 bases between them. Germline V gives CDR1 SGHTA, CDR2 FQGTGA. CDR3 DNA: TGTGCCAGCAGCTTAAAAGGAGCGGAAGAGACCCAGTACTTC. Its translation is CASSLKGAEETQYF.

CDR3 DNA sequence: TGTGCCAGCAGTGTGCTCGGCGGGAGTTATAGCAATCAGCCCCAGCATTTT. Protein product: CASSVLGGSYSNQPQHF. The rearrangement joins TRBV5-5 to TRBJ1-5; D gene unclear. Germline V lookup: CDR1 SGHKS, CDR2 YYEKEE (reference sequence). CDR3 size: 17 residues. With 5 bases removed from V and 0 bases from J, the gap between germline ends came to 18 bases.

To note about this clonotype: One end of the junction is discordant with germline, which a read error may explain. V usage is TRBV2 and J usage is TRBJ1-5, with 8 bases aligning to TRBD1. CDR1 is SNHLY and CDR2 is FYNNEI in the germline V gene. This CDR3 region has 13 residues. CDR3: CAGSGQGDQPQHF. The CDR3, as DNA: TGTGCCGGCAGTGGACAGGGCGATCAGCCCCAGCATTTT.

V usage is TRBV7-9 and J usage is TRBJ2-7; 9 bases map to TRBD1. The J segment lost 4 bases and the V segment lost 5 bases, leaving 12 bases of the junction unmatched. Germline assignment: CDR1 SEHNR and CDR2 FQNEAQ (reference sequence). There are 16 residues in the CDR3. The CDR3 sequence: CASSDSTGGKGYEQYF. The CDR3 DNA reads TGTGCCAGCAGCGATAGTACAGGGGGCAAAGGGTACGAGCAGTACTTC. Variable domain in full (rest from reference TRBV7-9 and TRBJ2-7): DTGVSQNPRHKITKRGQNVTFRCDPISEHNRLYWYRQTLGQGPEFLTYFQNEAQLEKSRLLSDRFSAERPKGSFSTLEIQRTEQGDSAMYLCASSDSTGGKGYEQYFGPGTRLTVT.

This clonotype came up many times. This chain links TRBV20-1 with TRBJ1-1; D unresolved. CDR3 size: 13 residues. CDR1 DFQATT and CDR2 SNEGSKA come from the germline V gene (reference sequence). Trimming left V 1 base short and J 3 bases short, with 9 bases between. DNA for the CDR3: TGCAGTGCTAGAGTCAGTTGGGACACTGAAGCTTTCTTT. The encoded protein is CSARVSWDTEAFF.

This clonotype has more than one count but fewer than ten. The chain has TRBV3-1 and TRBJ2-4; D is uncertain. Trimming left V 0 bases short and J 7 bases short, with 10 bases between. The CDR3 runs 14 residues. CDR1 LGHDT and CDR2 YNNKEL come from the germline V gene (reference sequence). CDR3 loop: CASSQDARGNIQYF. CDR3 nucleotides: TGTGCCAGCAGCCAAGACGCTAGAGGTAACATTCAGTACTTC. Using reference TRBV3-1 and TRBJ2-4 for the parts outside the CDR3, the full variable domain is DTAVSQTPKYLVTQMGNDKSIKCEQNLGHDTMYWYKQDSKKFLKIMFSYNNKELIINETVPNRFSPKSPDKAHLNLHINSLELGDSAVYFCASSQDARGNIQYFGAGTRLSVL.

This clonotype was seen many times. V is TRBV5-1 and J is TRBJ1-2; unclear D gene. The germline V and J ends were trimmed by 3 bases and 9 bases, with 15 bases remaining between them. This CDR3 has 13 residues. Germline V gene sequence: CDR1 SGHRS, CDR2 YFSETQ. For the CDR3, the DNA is TGCGCCAGCAGCTCTAGTGAACCTGGACGCTACACCTTC. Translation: CASSSSEPGRYTF.

DNA of the CDR3: TGTGCCAGCAGTTTTGTGGCTAGCGGAACAGATACGCAGTATTTT. Encoded protein: CASSFVASGTDTQYF. The J gene is TRBJ2-3, the V gene TRBV12-3 or TRBV12-4; 7 bases fit TRBD2. This CDR3 comprises 15 residues. V was clipped by 3 bases and J by 3 bases; unmatched bases: 6.

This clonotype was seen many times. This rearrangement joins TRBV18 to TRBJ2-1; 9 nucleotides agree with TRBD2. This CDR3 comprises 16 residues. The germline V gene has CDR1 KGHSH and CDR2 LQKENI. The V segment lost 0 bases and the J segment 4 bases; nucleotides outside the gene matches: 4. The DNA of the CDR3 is TGTGCCAGCTCACCACCCGTAGCGGGGGATTACAATGAGCAGTTCTTC. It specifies CASSPPVAGDYNEQFF. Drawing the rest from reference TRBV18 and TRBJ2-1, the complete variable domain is NAGVMQNPRHLVRRRGQEARLRCSPMKGHSHVYWYRQLPEEGLKFMVYLQKENIIDESGMPKERFSAEFPKEGPSILRIQQVVRGDSAAYFCASSPPVAGDYNEQFFGPGTRLTVL.

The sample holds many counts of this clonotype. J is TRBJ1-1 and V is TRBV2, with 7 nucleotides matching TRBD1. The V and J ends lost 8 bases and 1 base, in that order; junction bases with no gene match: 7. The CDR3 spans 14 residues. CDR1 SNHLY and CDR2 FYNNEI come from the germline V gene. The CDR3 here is CASARTGANTEAFF. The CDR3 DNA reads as TGTGCCAGCGCCCGAACAGGGGCGAACACTGAAGCTTTCTTT. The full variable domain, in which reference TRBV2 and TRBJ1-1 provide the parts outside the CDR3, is EPEVTQTPSHQVTQMGQEVILRCVPISNHLYFYWYRQILGQKVEFLVSFYNNEISEKSEIFDDQFSVERPDGSNFTLKIRSTKLEDSAMYFCASARTGANTEAFFGQGTRLTVV.

CDR3: CASSQARVNEKLFF. As DNA, the CDR3 is TGTGCCAGCAGCCAAGCTAGGGTGAATGAAAAACTGTTTTTT. The chain couples TRBV3-1 to TRBJ1-4, with unresolved D. V was clipped by 1 base and J by 5 bases, with 8 bases between them. Germline loops: CDR1 LGHDT, CDR2 YNNKEL (reference sequence). This CDR3 has 14 amino acids.

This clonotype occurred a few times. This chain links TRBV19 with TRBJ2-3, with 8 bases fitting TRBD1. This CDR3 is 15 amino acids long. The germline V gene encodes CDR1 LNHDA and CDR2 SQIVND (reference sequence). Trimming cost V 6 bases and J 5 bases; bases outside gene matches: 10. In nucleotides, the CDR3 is TGTGCCAGTAGCGATCCCGGACAGGGTAAAGATACGCAGTATTTT. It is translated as CASSDPGQGKDTQYF.

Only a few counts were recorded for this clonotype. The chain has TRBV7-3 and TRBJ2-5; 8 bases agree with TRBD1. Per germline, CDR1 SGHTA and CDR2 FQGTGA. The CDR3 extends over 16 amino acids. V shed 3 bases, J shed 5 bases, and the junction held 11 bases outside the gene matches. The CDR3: CASSLDRDTGGETQYF. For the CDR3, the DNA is TGTGCCAGCAGCTTGGACCGGGACACAGGGGGGGAGACCCAGTACTTC.

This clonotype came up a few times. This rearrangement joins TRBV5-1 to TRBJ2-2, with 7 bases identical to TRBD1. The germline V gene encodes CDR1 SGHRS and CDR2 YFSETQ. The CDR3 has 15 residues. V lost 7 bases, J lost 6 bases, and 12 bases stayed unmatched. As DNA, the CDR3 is TGCGCCAGCGGGCGGACAGGAAATAAGGCCGGGGAGCTGTTTTTT. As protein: CASGRTGNKAGELFF.

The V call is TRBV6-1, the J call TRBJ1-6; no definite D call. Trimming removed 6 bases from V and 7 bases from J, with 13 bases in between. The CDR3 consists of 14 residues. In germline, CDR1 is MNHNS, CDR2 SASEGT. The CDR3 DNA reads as TGTGCCAGCAGGCTCCGGGTCACAAATTCACCCCTCCACTTT. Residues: CASRLRVTNSPLHF.

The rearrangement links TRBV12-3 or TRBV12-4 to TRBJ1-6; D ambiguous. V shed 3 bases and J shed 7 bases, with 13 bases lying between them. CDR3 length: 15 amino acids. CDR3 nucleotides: TGTGCCAGCAGTTTCGCGTCCGGGAGCAATTCACCCCTCCACTTT. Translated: CASSFASGSNSPLHF.

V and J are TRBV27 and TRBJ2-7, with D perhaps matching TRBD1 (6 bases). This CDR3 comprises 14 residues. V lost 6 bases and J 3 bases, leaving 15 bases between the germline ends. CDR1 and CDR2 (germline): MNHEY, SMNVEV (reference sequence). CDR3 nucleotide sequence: TGTGCCAGCAGCAGACGGACAGCGAGCTACGAGCAGTACTTC. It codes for CASSRRTASYEQYF.

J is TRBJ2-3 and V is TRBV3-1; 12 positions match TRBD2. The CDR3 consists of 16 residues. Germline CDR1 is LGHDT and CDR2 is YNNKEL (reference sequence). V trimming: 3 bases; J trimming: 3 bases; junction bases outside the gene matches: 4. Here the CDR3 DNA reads TGTGCCAGCAGCCATGCTAGCGGGGGGGGTACAGATACGCAGTATTTT. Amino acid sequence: CASSHASGGGTDTQYF.

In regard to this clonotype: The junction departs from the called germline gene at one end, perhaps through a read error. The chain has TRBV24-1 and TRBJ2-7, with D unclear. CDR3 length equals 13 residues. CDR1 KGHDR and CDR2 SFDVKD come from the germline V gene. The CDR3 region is CATSDTGGYEQYF. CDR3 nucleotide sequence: TGTGCCACTAGTGATACGGGTGGCTACGAGCAGTACTTC.

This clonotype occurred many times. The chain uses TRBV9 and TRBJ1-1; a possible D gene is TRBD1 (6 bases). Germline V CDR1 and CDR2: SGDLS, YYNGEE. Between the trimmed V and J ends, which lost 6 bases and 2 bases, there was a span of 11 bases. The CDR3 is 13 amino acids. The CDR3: CASNRGGNTEAFF. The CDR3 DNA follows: TGTGCCAGCAACCGGGGGGGCAACACTGAAGCTTTCTTT.

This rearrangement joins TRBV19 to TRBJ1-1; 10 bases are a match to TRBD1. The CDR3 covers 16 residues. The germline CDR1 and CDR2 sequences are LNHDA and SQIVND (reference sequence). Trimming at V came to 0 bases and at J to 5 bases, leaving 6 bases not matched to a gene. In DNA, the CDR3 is TGTGCCAGTAGTATAGAGGGGACAGGGGAAGGGACTGAAGCTTTCTTT. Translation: CASSIEGTGEGTEAFF.

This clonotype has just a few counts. In DNA, the CDR3 is TGTGCCAGTAGTATAGGCGGGGGCATAGACAATGAGCAGTTCTTC. This gives the protein CASSIGGGIDNEQFF. V and J are TRBV19 and TRBJ2-1; TRBD2 is a possible D gene (7 bases). Trimming removed 1 base from V and 5 bases from J, with 12 bases in between. The CDR3 is 15 residues long. CDR1 and CDR2 (germline): LNHDA, SQIVND (reference sequence). Based on the CDR3 plus reference TRBV19 and TRBJ2-1, the full variable domain is DGGITQSPKYLFRKEGQNVTLSCEQNLNHDAMYWYRQDPGQGLRLIYYSQIVNDFQKGDIAEGYSVSREKKESFPLTVTSAQKNPTAFYLCASSIGGGIDNEQFFGPGTRLTVL.

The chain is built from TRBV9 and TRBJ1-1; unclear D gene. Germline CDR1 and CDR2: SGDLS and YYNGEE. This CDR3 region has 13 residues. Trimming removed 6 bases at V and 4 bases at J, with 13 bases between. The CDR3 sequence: CASTPYIGTEAFF. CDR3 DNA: TGTGCCAGCACTCCATACATCGGCACTGAAGCTTTCTTT.

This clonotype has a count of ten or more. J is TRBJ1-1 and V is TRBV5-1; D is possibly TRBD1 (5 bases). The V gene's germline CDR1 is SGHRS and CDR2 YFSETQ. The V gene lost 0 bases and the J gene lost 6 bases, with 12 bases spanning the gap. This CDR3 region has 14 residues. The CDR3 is CASSLDRLGAEAFF. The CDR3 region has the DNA TGCGCCAGCAGCTTGGACAGGCTGGGGGCTGAAGCTTTCTTT.

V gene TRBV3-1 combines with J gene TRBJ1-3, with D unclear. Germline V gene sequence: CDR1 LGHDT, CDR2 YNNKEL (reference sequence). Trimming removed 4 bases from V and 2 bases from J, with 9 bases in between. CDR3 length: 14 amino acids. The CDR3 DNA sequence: TGTGCCAGCAGCCCCCGGGAAACTGGAAACACCATATATTTT. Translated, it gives CASSPRETGNTIYF.

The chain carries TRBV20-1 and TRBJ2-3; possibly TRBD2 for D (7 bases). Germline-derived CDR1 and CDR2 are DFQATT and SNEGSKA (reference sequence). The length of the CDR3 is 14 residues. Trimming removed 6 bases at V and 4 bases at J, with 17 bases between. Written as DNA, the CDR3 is TGCAGTGCCGACCTAGGGGGGGCCGCAGATACGCAGTATTTT. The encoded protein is CSADLGGAADTQYF.

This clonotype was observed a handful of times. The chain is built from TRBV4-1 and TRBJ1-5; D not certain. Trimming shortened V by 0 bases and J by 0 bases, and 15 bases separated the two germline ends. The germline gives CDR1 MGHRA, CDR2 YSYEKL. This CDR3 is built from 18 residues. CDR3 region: CASSQEKASDPSNQPQHF. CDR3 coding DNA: TGCGCCAGCAGCCAAGAAAAGGCGTCAGACCCTAGCAATCAGCCCCAGCATTTT.

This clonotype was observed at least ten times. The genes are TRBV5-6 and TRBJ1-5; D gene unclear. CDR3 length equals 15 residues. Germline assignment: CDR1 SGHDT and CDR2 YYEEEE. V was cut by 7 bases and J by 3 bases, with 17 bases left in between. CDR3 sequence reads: CASQRRSGVNQPQHF. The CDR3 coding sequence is TGTGCCAGCCAGAGGCGGAGCGGCGTCAATCAGCCCCAGCATTTT.

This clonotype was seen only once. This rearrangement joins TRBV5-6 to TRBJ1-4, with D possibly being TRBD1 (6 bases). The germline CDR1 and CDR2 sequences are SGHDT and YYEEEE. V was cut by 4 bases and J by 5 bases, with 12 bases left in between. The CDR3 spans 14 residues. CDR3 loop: CASSPQQGNEKLFF. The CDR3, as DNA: TGTGCCAGCAGCCCACAACAGGGAAATGAAAAACTGTTTTTT.

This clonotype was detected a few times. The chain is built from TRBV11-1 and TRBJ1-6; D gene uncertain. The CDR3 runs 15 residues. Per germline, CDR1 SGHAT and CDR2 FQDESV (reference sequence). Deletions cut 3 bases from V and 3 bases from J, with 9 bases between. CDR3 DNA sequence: TGTGCCAGCAGCTTCTCCGGGTTCTATAATTCACCCCTCCACTTT. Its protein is CASSFSGFYNSPLHF.

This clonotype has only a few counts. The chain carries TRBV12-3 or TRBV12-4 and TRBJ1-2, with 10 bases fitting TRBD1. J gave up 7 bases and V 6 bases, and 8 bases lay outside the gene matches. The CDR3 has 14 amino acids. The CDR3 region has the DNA TGTGCCAGCAGAGTCGACAGGGGGCTTTCTGGCTACACCTTC. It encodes CASRVDRGLSGYTF.